This T cell receptor beta chain was captured in a study of CD8 T cells in ankylosing spondylitis (dated by TCRdb to 2017 to 2019). For the wider study: The study profiled T cell receptor beta repertoires in healthy donors and ankylosing spondylitis patients to find disease-linked TCR variants. The full study cohort comprised 25 ankylosing spondylitis patients and over 95 healthy donors. Peripheral blood was sampled, and synovial fluid was additionally collected from ankylosing spondylitis patients.

The study at large found these results: Some of the motif variants had been reported before in the synovial fluid and blood of reactive arthritis patients, a finding that suggests common disease-initiation mechanisms. In peripheral blood, the disease-linked clones were found at relatively low frequencies and had a CD8+ phenotype. Significant enrichment of the disease-linked clones was reported in matched synovial fluid samples from ankylosing spondylitis patients. A TCR beta motif made up of under ten highly homologous amino acid variants appeared to be characteristic of blood from ankylosing spondylitis patients.

Data came from an Illumina HiSeq 2500. TCR beta libraries were prepared by quantitative 5'-RACE with molecular barcodes. Per the original workflow: A new computational method based on a probabilistic model of VDJ rearrangement was used to identify disease-linked TCR variants. TCRdb passed the public sequencing reads through fastp at Q25 and MiXCR, retaining productive beta sequences. CDR3 protein sequences are deduplicated, and each keeps its most common genes and DNA. TCRdb's processing, not the authors', yielded these V and J calls. For this sample there are roughly 230,000 distinct CDR3 sequences; 15% to 20% appear just once. In total, the top ten clones hold over 25% of the sample. This clonotype was counted many times. What antigen it recognizes has not been identified. Base qualities are not at hand, and no much larger clone is one base apart. The sequence was obtained from a male donor with ankylosing spondylitis or in good health (not recorded which). The specimen sequenced was blood, either unsorted or a sorted T cell fraction (not recorded which).

At the DNA level, the sequence is TGCAGCGTTGATTACGGTGGCTACGAGCAGTACTTC. It encodes CSVDYGGYEQYF. The sequence joins TRBV29-1 to TRBJ2-7; confidence is insufficient to name the D gene. The cysteine opens and the phenylalanine closes a CDR3 of 12 amino acids. Solely the CDR3 DNA is kept, with 36 bases framed from the first base. According to the germline V gene, CDR1 reads SQVTM and CDR2 reads ANQGSEA. V loses 3 bases of germline sequence and J loses 3 bases, and the interval between the two ends is 9 bases.